The T cell receptor (beta chain) described here comes from a study of T cells in Graves' hyperthyroidism and ophthalmopathy. Whole-study context: Peripheral blood was obtained at initial diagnosis, preceding any treatment. General observations from the study: Expanded thyroid clonotypes (above 0.001) were mostly also found in blood. Ophthalmopathy onset followed model prediction by a median approximately 6.2 months.

RNA transcripts gave rise to amplified TCR beta CDR3 regions. The HTBI primer set served for first-round RT-PCR of the TCR CDR3. MiXCR was run by TCRdb on the multiplex PCR reads, yielding one entry per CDR3 protein. The sample contains 640,000 or so distinct CDR3 sequences, more than 13% of which appear only once. Patients were excluded for uncontrolled infection, other autoimmune disease, pregnancy or lactation. The CDR3 sequence is 17 residues long. The V end was cut by 1 base, the J end by 0 bases, with 13 bases between. The germline V gene encodes CDR1 SGHTA and CDR2 FQGTGA. This clonotype has a count of ten or more. Its antigen remains unidentified.

V and J are TRBV7-3 and TRBJ1-5, with D perhaps matching TRBD1 (5 bases). Sequences were obtained from blood. The receptor was derived from a woman between 18 and 30 years old with Graves' ophthalmopathy. CDR3 in amino acids: CASSLRVAGDSNQPQHF. As DNA, the CDR3 is TGTGCCAGCAGCTTAAGGGTAGCGGGGGATAGCAATCAGCCCCAGCATTTT.